The T cell receptor beta chain under discussion was sequenced for a study of spatial heterogeneity in lung cancer. With V trimmed by 7 bases and J by 2 bases, 16 bases remained unmatched. The germline CDR1 and CDR2 sequences are WNHNN and SYGVQD (reference sequence). CDR3 size: 18 residues. Time point described: sample taken at primary tumor resection. No cell sorting; template was whole RNA from tumor, lung tissue or PBMC. This clonotype was detected a few times. A distinct unique molecular identifier was carried by each TCR cDNA molecule. MiXCR was run by TCRdb on the 5' RACE reads, yielding one entry per CDR3 protein. The sample shows around 40,000 distinct CDR3 sequences, 5.8% of them seen only once.

The sample consisted of PBMCs, taken at surgery. This TCR derives from a male donor with early-stage non-small cell lung cancer. The chain links TRBV10-1 to TRBJ2-3, with 9 bases identical to TRBD2. This CDR3 is CASIVSGPLAGNTDTQYF. CDR3 in DNA: TGCGCCAGCATCGTATCTGGTCCCCTAGCGGGAAACACAGATACGCAGTATTTT.